This passage covers 18 T cell receptor beta chains from one sample sequenced in a study of T cells in women clearing cervical HPV infection. Profiled with immunoSEQ multiplex PCR; TCRdb holds only in-frame clones, not every one. This sample contains approximately 34,000 clones. Material: blood buffy coat. The origin of the receptors is a woman between 18 and 70 years old with a cervical HPV16 infection that either progressed to CIN3+ or cleared (not recorded which).

Regarding this clone: The CDR3 end is not reached by the read, which stops 3 residues before it; the germline J gene fills it in. V gene TRBV20-1 combines with J gene TRBJ1-2; tentative D call: TRBD1 (6 bases). The CDR3 is 12 residues long. Germline loops: CDR1 DFQATT, CDR2 SNEGSKA (reference sequence). V was cut by 6 bases and J by 5 bases, with 13 bases left in between. The CDR3 sequence: CSANQGSYGYTF. The part of the CDR3 DNA that was read is TGCAGTGCAAACCAGGGGAGTTATGGC.

Turning to this clone: The read halts 3 residues ahead of the CDR3 end, with the missing end drawn from the germline J gene. This sequence joins TRBV7-3 and TRBJ2-5, with D uncertain. CDR3 length: 13 residues. The germline V gene has CDR1 SGHTA and CDR2 FQGTGA. The ends were cut back, 4 bases at V and 4 bases at J, with 10 bases in the middle. The CDR3 bases that were read are TGTGCCAGCAGCTCATGGGCTGGAGAGACC. It specifies CASSSWAGET. The full-length CDR3 reads as CASSSWAGETQYF.

In regard to this clone: Read data end 3 residues before the CDR3 end; the end is taken from the germline J gene. The V and J genes are TRBV7-6 and TRBJ1-1; 10 bases agree with TRBD1. Germline V gene data show CDR1 as SGHVS and CDR2 as FNYEAQ. The CDR3 runs 15 residues. The sequenced part of the CDR3 DNA is TGTGCCAGCAGTGAAATTAGGGACAGGGGCAGCGAA. This sequence encodes CASSEIRDRGSE. The entire CDR3 sequence reads CASSEIRDRGSEAFF.

Turning to this clone: The observed sequence ends 3 residues before the CDR3 terminus, with the missing tail filled in from the germline J gene. This chain connects TRBV19 to TRBJ2-3; 9 nucleotides line up with TRBD2. The germline gives CDR1 LNHDA, CDR2 SQIVND (reference sequence). V lost 6 bases to trimming and J lost 3 bases; unmatched junction nucleotides: 10. The CDR3 totals 16 residues. The CDR3 protein is CASSVRGGGETDTQYF. CDR3 bases read: TGTGCCAGTAGCGTTAGAGGCGGGGGGGAAACAGATACG.

CDR3 DNA (partial): TGCGCCAGCAGCTTGCCCAGGGGGCGGACCGGGGAG. Protein sequence: CASSLPRGRTGE. The full CDR3 protein reads CASSLPRGRTGELFF. The chain joins TRBV5-1 to TRBJ2-2; 8 positions agree with TRBD1. The CDR3 goes on 3 residues after the read ends, and that part is filled in from the germline J gene. Germline V gene sequence: CDR1 SGHRS, CDR2 YFSETQ. The junction had 4 bases not matched to a gene; V was cut back by 1 base and J by 5 bases. There are 15 residues in the CDR3.

As for this clone: The DNA ends 3 residues before the CDR3 does, and the rest of the CDR3 is filled in from the germline J gene. The chain recombines TRBV10-3 with TRBJ1-4; possibly TRBD1 for D (5 bases). Germline CDR1 ENHRY, CDR2 SYGVKD. V was clipped by 6 bases and J by 7 bases, with 12 bases between them. The CDR3 contains 13 residues. CDR3: CAISLSQGEKLFF. CDR3 DNA, as far as it was read: TGTGCCATCAGCCTCTCTCAGGGTGAAAAA.

A remark on this clone: The CDR3 end is not reached by the read, which stops 3 residues before it; the germline J gene fills it in. The chain joins TRBV6-2 or TRBV6-3 to TRBJ2-3, with D maybe TRBD2 (5 bases). The V gene's germline CDR1 is MNHEY and CDR2 SVGEGT. Trimming left V 2 bases short and J 0 bases short, with 6 bases between. CDR3 length: 14 residues. The CDR3 reads CASSYGLSTDTQYF. The part of the CDR3 DNA that was read is TGTGCCAGCAGTTACGGACTTAGCACAGATACG.

With regard to this clone: The missing CDR3 end, 3 residues past where the read stops, is filled in from the germline J gene. V gene TRBV11-2 combines with J gene TRBJ2-5, with 7 bases fitting TRBD1. The CDR3 totals 15 residues. Germline-derived CDR1 and CDR2 are SGHAT and FQNNGV. The CDR3 loop is CASSPGQARTDTQYF. The CDR3 DNA, read in part, is TGTGCCAGCAGCCCTGGACAGGCTAGGACAGATACC.

The CDR3 reads CASSDPGQGGDYTF. The CDR3 bases that were read are TGTGCCAGCAGCGACCCGGGACAGGGAGGCGAC. The chain joins TRBV7-9 to TRBJ1-2; 9 bases agree with TRBD1. The CDR3 goes on 3 residues after the read ends, and that part is filled in from the germline J gene. Per the germline V gene, CDR1 is SEHNR and CDR2 is FQNEAQ (reference sequence). This CDR3 is built from 14 residues.

Of note for this clone: The read ends 3 residues shy of where the CDR3 ends; the end is completed using the germline J gene. V and J are TRBV20-1 and TRBJ2-3; D uncertain. Trimming pared 3 bases from V and 5 bases from J, leaving 15 bases between. The CDR3 has 14 amino acids. From germline, CDR1 is DFQATT and CDR2 SNEGSKA (reference sequence). CDR3: CSASPPEAQDTQYF. The DNA read from the CDR3 is TGCAGTGCTAGCCCACCAGAGGCTCAAGATACG.

As to this clone: Read sequence stops 3 residues before the CDR3 end, and the germline J gene provides the missing end. The chain has TRBV27 and TRBJ2-7, with 10 bases lining up with TRBD2. The CDR3 runs to 14 residues. V dropped 2 bases and J dropped 5; count of bases not matched to a gene: 3. Looked up from germline, CDR1 is MNHEY and CDR2 is SMNVEV (reference sequence). CDR3 protein: CASSLLAGVNEQYF. The part of the CDR3 DNA that was read is TGTGCCAGCAGTTTACTAGCGGGAGTAAACGAG.

To note about this clone: Read coverage stops 3 residues before the CDR3 terminus; the germline J gene supplies the remainder. This chain links TRBV5-4 with TRBJ2-2; D is uncertain. Per the germline V gene, CDR1 is SGHNT and CDR2 is YYREEE (reference sequence). The CDR3 covers 14 residues. V was pared by 0 bases and J by 4 bases, with 7 bases between. The CDR3 loop is CASSLAGSTGELFF. The covered CDR3 bases are TGTGCCAGCAGCTTGGCCGGGTCCACCGGGGAG.

Turning to this clone: The sequence runs out 3 residues before the end of the CDR3; the remainder is reconstructed from the germline J gene. V usage is TRBV19 and J usage is TRBJ2-4; D not resolved. Germline-derived CDR1 and CDR2 are LNHDA and SQIVND (reference sequence). The CDR3 runs 11 residues. The CDR3 bases that were read are TGTGCCAGTAAAACAGAGCTTGGT. Its translation is CASKTELG. The full CDR3 sequence reads CASKTELGQYF.

As to this clone: The CDR3 end falls 3 residues outside the read, so it is completed with the germline J gene. The genes are TRBV28 and TRBJ1-5, with TRBD1 matching over 7 bases. CDR1 is MDHEN, CDR2 SYDVKM, per germline. Trimming at V came to 9 bases and at J to 0 bases, leaving 5 bases not matched to a gene. The CDR3 has 14 amino acids. The CDR3 bases that were read are TGTGCCAGTTGGACAGGTCATAGCAATCAGCCC. It encodes CASWTGHSNQP. The whole CDR3 protein reads CASWTGHSNQPQHF.

Notes on this clone: The observed sequence ends 3 residues before the CDR3 terminus, with the missing tail filled in from the germline J gene. The chain has TRBV2 and TRBJ2-2; D unclear. The CDR3 has 15 amino acids. The germline V gene has CDR1 SNHLY and CDR2 FYNNEI. V was trimmed by 2 bases and J by 3 bases, leaving 10 bases between them. CDR3 protein: CASSETPQDTGELFF. CDR3 DNA (partial): TGTGCCAGCAGTGAAACACCCCAGGACACCGGGGAG.

With respect to this clone: The DNA ends 3 residues before the CDR3 does, and the rest of the CDR3 is filled in from the germline J gene. The chain recombines TRBV4-2 with TRBJ1-5; tentative D call: TRBD1 (6 bases). CDR1 LGHNA and CDR2 YNFKEQ come from the germline V gene. There are 16 residues in the CDR3. V dropped 0 bases and J dropped 5 bases, with 14 bases sitting between them. The sequenced part of the CDR3 DNA is TGTGCCAGCAGCCAAGAGAGGGACATTGTACATCAGCCC. This encodes CASSQERDIVHQP. The complete CDR3 sequence is CASSQERDIVHQPQHF.

About this clone: Other DNA sequences in this specimen translate into the identical CDR3. Incomplete CDR3 DNA: TGTGCCAGCAGCCCACAGGGCGCCTATGGC. It encodes CASSPQGAYG. The whole CDR3 protein is CASSPQGAYGYTF. The rearrangement links TRBV5-6 to TRBJ1-2; D might be TRBD1 (6 bases). The CDR3 extends 3 residues past the end of the read, so its final part is completed from the germline J gene. The germline gives CDR1 SGHDT, CDR2 YYEEEE. This CDR3 region has 13 residues. The germline V and J ends were trimmed by 4 bases and 4 bases, with 11 bases remaining between them.

The CDR3 is CASSSRLAGGETQYF. The sequenced part of the CDR3 DNA is TGTGCCAGCAGCTCCCGACTAGCGGGAGGTGAGACG. This rearrangement joins TRBV7-9 to TRBJ2-3; 13 nucleotides line up with TRBD2. The read stops 3 residues short of the end of the CDR3; the missing end is completed from the germline J gene. This CDR3 has 15 residues. Germline loops: CDR1 SEHNR, CDR2 FQNEAQ (reference sequence).